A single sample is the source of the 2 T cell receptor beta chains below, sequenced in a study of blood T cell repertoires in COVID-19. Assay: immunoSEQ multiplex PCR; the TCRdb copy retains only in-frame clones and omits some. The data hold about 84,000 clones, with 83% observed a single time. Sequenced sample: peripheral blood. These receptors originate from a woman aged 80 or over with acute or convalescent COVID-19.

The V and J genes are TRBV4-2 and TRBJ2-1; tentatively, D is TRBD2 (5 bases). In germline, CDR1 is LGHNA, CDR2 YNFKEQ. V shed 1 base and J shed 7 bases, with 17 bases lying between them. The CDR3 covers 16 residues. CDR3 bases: TGTGCCAGCAGCCAAGTGTCCCTAGCAGGCCGAAATGAGCAGTTCTTC. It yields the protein CASSQVSLAGRNEQFF.

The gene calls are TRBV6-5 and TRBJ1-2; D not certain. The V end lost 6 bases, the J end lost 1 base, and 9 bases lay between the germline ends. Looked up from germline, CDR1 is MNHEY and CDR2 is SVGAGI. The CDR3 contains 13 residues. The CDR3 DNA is TGTGCCAGCAGACCAAACTATAACTATGGCTACACCTTC. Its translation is CASRPNYNYGYTF.